This T cell receptor gamma chain was captured by sequencing in a study of Vδ1+ human thymocytes. The CDR3 spans 18 residues. Germline V CDR1 and CDR2: GITISATS, ISYDGTV (reference sequence). Unmatched junction bases numbered 6, after V lost 0 bases and J lost 4 bases. By proportion, this clone is medium-sized. Its target is unknown. General study results and limits: Highly polyclonal TRG and TRD repertoires with Gaussian CDR3 length distributions appeared in thymus. Despite high sort purity, roughly a fifth of thymic T cell receptor delta sequences were Vdelta2.

Extracted RNA was reverse transcribed into cDNA. CDR3 amplicons came from multiplex PCR with pooled V-gene forward and constant-region reverse primers. TCRdb used CATT to re-call clones from the multiplex PCR reads. The top ten clones hold roughly 2% of a sample with some 11,000 gamma-chain clones, around 45% of them seen once. The J gene is TRGJP, the V gene TRGV9. This clonotype was sampled from a boy younger than two who had congenital heart surgery. Sample: Vdelta1+ gamma-delta thymocytes from the thymus. Documented subset: FACS-sorted CD3+ TCRalphabeta- TCRVdelta1+ TCRVdelta2- thymocytes. Written as DNA, the CDR3 is TGTGCCTTGTGGGAGGTGATCCCCCAAGAGTTGGGCAAAAAAATCAAGGTATTT. As protein: CALWEVIPQELGKKIKVF.